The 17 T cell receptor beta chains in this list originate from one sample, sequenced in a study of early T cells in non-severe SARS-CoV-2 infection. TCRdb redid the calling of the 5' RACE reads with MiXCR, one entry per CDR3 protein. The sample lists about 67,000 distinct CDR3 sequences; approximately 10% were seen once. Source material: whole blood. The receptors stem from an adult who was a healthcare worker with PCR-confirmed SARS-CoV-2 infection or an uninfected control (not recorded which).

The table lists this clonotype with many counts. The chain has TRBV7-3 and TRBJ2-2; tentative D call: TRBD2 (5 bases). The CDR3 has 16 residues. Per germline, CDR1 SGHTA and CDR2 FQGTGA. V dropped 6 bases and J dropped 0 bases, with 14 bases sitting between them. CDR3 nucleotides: TGTGCCAGCAGTCCCGCGAGCGGATCGAACACCGGGGAGCTGTTTTTT. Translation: CASSPASGSNTGELFF.

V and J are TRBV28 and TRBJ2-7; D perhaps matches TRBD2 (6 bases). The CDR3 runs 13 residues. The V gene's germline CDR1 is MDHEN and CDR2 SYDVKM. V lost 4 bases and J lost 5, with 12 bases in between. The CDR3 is CASSSNLADEQYF. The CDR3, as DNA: TGTGCCAGCAGTTCGAACTTAGCGGACGAGCAGTACTTC.

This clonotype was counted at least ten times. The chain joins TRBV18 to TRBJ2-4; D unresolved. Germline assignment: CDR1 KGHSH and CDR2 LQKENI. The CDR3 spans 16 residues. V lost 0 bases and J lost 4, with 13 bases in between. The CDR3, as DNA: TGTGCCAGCTCACCACCGACCCAGATACCTAAAAACATTCAGTACTTC. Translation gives CASSPPTQIPKNIQYF.

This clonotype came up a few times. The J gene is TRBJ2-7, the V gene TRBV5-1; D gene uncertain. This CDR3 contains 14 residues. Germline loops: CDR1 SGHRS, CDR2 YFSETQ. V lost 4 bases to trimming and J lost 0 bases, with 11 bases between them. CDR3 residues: CASSQVLGSYEQYF. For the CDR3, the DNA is TGCGCCAGCAGCCAAGTACTGGGCTCCTACGAGCAGTACTTC.

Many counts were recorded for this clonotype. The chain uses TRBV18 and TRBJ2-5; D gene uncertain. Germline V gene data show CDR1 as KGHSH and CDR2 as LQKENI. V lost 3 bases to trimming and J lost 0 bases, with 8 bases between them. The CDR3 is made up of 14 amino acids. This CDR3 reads CASSPPSYQETQYF. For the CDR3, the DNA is TGTGCCAGCTCACCGCCGTCCTACCAAGAGACCCAGTACTTC. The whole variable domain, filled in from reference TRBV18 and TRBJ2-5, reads NAGVMQNPRHLVRRRGQEARLRCSPMKGHSHVYWYRQLPEEGLKFMVYLQKENIIDESGMPKERFSAEFPKEGPSILRIQQVVRGDSAAYFCASSPPSYQETQYFGPGTRLLVL.

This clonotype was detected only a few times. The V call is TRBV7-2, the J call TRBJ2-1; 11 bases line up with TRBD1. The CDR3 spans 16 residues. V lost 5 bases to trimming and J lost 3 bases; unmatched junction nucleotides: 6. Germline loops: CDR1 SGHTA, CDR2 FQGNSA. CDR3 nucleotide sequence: TGTGCCAGCAGCCCGGCCGGGACAGGGGGCTACAATGAGCAGTTCTTC. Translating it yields CASSPAGTGGYNEQFF.

The CDR3 nucleotides read TGTGCCAGTAGTTTTGGGGAGAGCGTCTCTGGCTACGAGCAGTACTTC. This sequence encodes CASSFGESVSGYEQYF. The chain recombines TRBV19 with TRBJ2-7, with D perhaps TRBD2 (5 bases). The CDR3 covers 16 residues. V lost 5 bases to trimming and J lost 3 bases, with 20 bases between them. The V gene's germline CDR1 is LNHDA and CDR2 SQIVND (reference sequence).

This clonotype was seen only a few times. The CDR3 loop is CASSSWTLVRGANVLTF. Written as DNA, the CDR3 is TGTGCCAGCAGCTCGTGGACACTCGTCCGTGGGGCCAACGTCCTGACTTTC. V and J are TRBV5-5 and TRBJ2-6, with D possibly matching TRBD1 (5 bases). Per the germline V gene, CDR1 is SGHKS and CDR2 is YYEKEE (reference sequence). The CDR3 is made up of 17 amino acids. V lost 3 bases and J 3 bases, leaving 16 bases between the germline ends.

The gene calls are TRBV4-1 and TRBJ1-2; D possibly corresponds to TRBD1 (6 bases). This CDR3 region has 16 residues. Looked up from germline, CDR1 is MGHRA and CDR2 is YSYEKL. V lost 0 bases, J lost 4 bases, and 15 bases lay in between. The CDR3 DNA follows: TGCGCCAGCAGCCAAGACGAGACAGGAAGTCTCTATGGCTACACCTTC. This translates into CASSQDETGSLYGYTF.

CDR3 sequence (DNA): TGTGCCAGCAGTCCTAACAGGGGGCCCTACGAGCAGTACTTC. Translating it yields CASSPNRGPYEQYF. The genes are TRBV12-3 or TRBV12-4 and TRBJ2-7; TRBD1 matches at 9 bases. Losses at the gene ends were 5 bases for V and 2 bases for J; bases not matched to a gene: 4. This CDR3 has 14 amino acids.

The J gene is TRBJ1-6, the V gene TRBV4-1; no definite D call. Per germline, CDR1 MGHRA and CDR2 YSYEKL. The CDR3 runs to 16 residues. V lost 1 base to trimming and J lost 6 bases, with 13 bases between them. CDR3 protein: CASSQGRPRGNSPLHF. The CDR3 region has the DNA TGCGCCAGCAGCCAAGGGAGGCCCCGGGGTAATTCACCCCTCCACTTT.

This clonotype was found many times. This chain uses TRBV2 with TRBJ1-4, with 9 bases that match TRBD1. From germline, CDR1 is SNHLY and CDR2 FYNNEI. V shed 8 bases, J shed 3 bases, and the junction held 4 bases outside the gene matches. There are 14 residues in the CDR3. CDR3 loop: CASGTGPPNEKLFF. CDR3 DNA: TGTGCCAGCGGGACAGGGCCACCTAATGAAAAACTGTTTTTT. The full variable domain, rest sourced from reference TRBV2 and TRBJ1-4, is EPEVTQTPSHQVTQMGQEVILRCVPISNHLYFYWYRQILGQKVEFLVSFYNNEISEKSEIFDDQFSVERPDGSNFTLKIRSTKLEDSAMYFCASGTGPPNEKLFFGSGTQLSVL.

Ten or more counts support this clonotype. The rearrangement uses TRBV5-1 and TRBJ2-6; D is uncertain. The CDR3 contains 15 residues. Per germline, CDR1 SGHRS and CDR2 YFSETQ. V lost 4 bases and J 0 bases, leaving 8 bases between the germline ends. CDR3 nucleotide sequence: TGCGCCAGCAGCGCCGTCACCTCTGGGGCCAACGTCCTGACTTTC. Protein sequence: CASSAVTSGANVLTF.

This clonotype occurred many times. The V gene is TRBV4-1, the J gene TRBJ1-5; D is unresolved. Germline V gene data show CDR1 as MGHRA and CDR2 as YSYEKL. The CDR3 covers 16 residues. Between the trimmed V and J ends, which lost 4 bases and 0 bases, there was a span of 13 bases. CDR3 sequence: CASSLGRLGSNQPQHF. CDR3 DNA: TGCGCCAGCAGCCTCGGGCGTCTCGGTAGCAATCAGCCCCAGCATTTT.

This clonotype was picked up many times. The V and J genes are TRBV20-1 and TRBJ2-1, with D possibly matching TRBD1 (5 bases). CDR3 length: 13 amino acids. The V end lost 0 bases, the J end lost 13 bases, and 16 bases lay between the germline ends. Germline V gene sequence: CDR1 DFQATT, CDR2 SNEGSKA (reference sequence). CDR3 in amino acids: CSARDYQGGIQFF. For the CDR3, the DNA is TGCAGTGCTAGAGATTACCAGGGCGGTATACAGTTCTTC.

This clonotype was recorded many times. CDR3 residues: CASRNSGSYNEQFF. The DNA for the CDR3 is TGCGCCAGCAGAAATAGCGGGAGCTACAATGAGCAGTTCTTC. This sequence joins TRBV5-1 and TRBJ2-1, with 9 bases identical to TRBD2. Trimming removed 5 bases from V and 3 bases from J; junction bases left unmatched: 3. The CDR3 loop spans 14 amino acids. In germline, CDR1 is SGHRS, CDR2 YFSETQ.

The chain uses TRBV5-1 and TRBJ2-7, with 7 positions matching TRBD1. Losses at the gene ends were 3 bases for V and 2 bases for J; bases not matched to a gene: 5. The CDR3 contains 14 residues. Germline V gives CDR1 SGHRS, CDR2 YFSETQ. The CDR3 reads CASSWRTGAYEQYF. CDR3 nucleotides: TGCGCCAGCAGCTGGAGGACAGGAGCCTACGAGCAGTACTTC.